Listed here are 4 T cell receptor beta chains from one sample, sequenced in a study of cytomegalovirus exposure and HLA in healthy donors. The PCR ran on 60 Vbeta and 13 Jbeta primers. Measured with immunoSEQ multiplex PCR; TCRdb has only the in-frame clones, and not every one. The sample contains 150,000 to 200,000 clones, around nine tenths of which appear only once. The sequencing sample was made of PBMCs. These receptors were taken from a woman between 18 and 29 years old in good health and CMV-seronegative.

This chain uses TRBV6-5 with TRBJ2-7; 7 bases align to TRBD2. The CDR3 is 13 residues long. Germline assignment: CDR1 MNHEY and CDR2 SVGAGI. The J segment lost 2 bases and the V segment lost 6 bases, leaving 4 bases of the junction unmatched. CDR3 coding DNA: TGTGCCAGCAGATTAGGACTAGCCTACGAGCAGTACTTC. This gives the protein CASRLGLAYEQYF.

This rearrangement joins TRBV30 to TRBJ2-7, with 8 positions matching TRBD1. The CDR3 length is 12 residues. J gave up 7 bases and V 3 bases, and 5 bases lay outside the gene matches. Germline V gene data show CDR1 as GTSNPN and CDR2 as SVGIG (reference sequence). The CDR3 sequence is CAWSAQGGEQYF. CDR3 DNA sequence: TGTGCCTGGAGCGCACAGGGGGGAGAGCAGTACTTC.

This chain links TRBV7-9 with TRBJ1-1; no clear D. CDR1 and CDR2 (germline): SEHNR, FQNEAQ (reference sequence). V was trimmed by 7 bases and J by 1 base, leaving 7 bases between them. The CDR3 totals 12 residues. The CDR3 DNA reads as TGTGCCAGCACCCCAGGGAACACTGAAGCTTTCTTT. Residues: CASTPGNTEAFF.

The chain has TRBV14 and TRBJ2-7; no clear D. V was pared by 5 bases and J by 5 bases, with 7 bases between. The CDR3 loop spans 11 amino acids. Germline loops: CDR1 SGHDN, CDR2 FVKESK. The CDR3 DNA reads as TGTGCCAGCAGCGACTGGGACGAGCAGTACTTC. This encodes CASSDWDEQYF.